These T cell receptor beta chains were read from a single sample in a study of control samples from healthy donors and cancer patients. Profiling relied on immunoSEQ multiplex PCR, and the TCRdb table lists in-frame clones only, not all of them. The sample has approximately 120,000 clones, roughly 87% seen once. Sample: blood. The receptors shown here come from a man aged 18 to 30 in good health. Each CDR3 is given with its conserved first and last residue. The D gene is left open where the match is weak. Clone size is stated in some rows and not others, as once, few, many or a class when expanded.

v_gene: TRBV19
d_gene: -
len: 13
abundance: once
j_gene: TRBJ2-7
CDR3nt: TGTGCCACGACATTCGGACGGGGTTACGAGCAGTACTTC
CDR3aa: CATTFGRGYEQYF

v_gene: TRBV5-1
d_gene: -
len: 12
abundance: -
j_gene: TRBJ1-5
CDR3nt: TGCGCCAGCAGCGCGGACGGGCAGCCCCAGCATTTT
CDR3aa: CASSADGQPQHF

v_gene: TRBV6-5
d_gene: TRBD1
len: 15
abundance: -
j_gene: TRBJ1-4
CDR3nt: TGTGCCAGCAGGGGTTACAGGGGGGTCTTTGAAAAACTGTTTTTT
CDR3aa: CASRGYRGVFEKLFF

v_gene: TRBV19
d_gene: TRBD1
len: 14
abundance: -
j_gene: TRBJ1-2
CDR3nt: TGTGCCAGTGTTCCCAGGGACAGGGACTATGGCTACACCTTC
CDR3aa: CASVPRDRDYGYTF

v_gene: TRBV6-5
d_gene: -
len: 14
abundance: -
j_gene: TRBJ2-1
CDR3nt: TGTGCCAGCAGTTACGGAATGCCCCTCAATGAGCAGTTCTTC
CDR3aa: CASSYGMPLNEQFF

v_gene: TRBV28
d_gene: -
len: 14
abundance: -
j_gene: TRBJ1-4
CDR3nt: TGTGCCAGCGGACTGGGTCCAACTAATGAAAAACTGTTTTTT
CDR3aa: CASGLGPTNEKLFF

v_gene: TRBV11-2
d_gene: -
len: 14
abundance: -
j_gene: TRBJ2-2
CDR3nt: TGTGCCAGCAGCTTAGATCCCGGGACCGGGGAGCTGTTTTTT
CDR3aa: CASSLDPGTGELFF

v_gene: TRBV19
d_gene: TRBD1
len: 15
abundance: -
j_gene: TRBJ1-2
CDR3nt: TGTGCCAGTAGAGAAAACAGGGGGCGCAACTATGGCTACACCTTC
CDR3aa: CASRENRGRNYGYTF

v_gene: TRBV6-2/TRBV6-3
d_gene: -
len: 13
abundance: -
j_gene: TRBJ1-1
CDR3nt: TGTGCCAGCAGTCGGGACTCCGGCACTGAAGCTTTCTTT
CDR3aa: CASSRDSGTEAFF

v_gene: TRBV5-1
d_gene: -
len: 12
abundance: -
j_gene: TRBJ2-3
CDR3nt: TGCGCCAGCAGCTTTTCCACCGATACGCAGTATTTT
CDR3aa: CASSFSTDTQYF

v_gene: TRBV11-2
d_gene: -
len: 17
abundance: -
j_gene: TRBJ2-1
CDR3nt: TGTGCCAGCAGCTTGGGGGGTCGGAGTGGCGCCTACAATGAGCAGTTCTTC
CDR3aa: CASSLGGRSGAYNEQFF

v_gene: TRBV2
d_gene: TRBD1
len: 16
abundance: -
j_gene: TRBJ1-5
CDR3nt: TGTGCCAGCAGGAAGCAGGGGGCGCGGAGCAATCAGCCCCAGCATTTT
CDR3aa: CASRKQGARSNQPQHF

v_gene: TRBV11-1
d_gene: TRBD2
len: 16
abundance: -
j_gene: TRBJ2-1
CDR3nt: TGTGCCAGCAGCCCCTCGGCTAGCGGGAGGGCCAATGAGCAGTTCTTC
CDR3aa: CASSPSASGRANEQFF

v_gene: TRBV10-3
d_gene: -
len: 13
abundance: -
j_gene: TRBJ2-1
CDR3nt: TGTGCCATCATGTCAGCAGGGGACAATGAGCAGTTCTTC
CDR3aa: CAIMSAGDNEQFF

v_gene: TRBV4-1
d_gene: -
len: 16
abundance: -
j_gene: TRBJ2-1
CDR3nt: TGCGCCAGCAGCCTAATGGCGGAGAGCTCCTACAATGAGCAGTTCTTC
CDR3aa: CASSLMAESSYNEQFF

v_gene: TRBV7-9
d_gene: TRBD1
len: 15
abundance: -
j_gene: TRBJ2-7
CDR3nt: TGTGCCAGCAGCTGGACAGGGTCGCGTGGGTACGAGCAGTACTTC
CDR3aa: CASSWTGSRGYEQYF

v_gene: TRBV7-3
d_gene: -
len: 15
abundance: -
j_gene: TRBJ2-7
CDR3nt: TGTGCCAGCAGCCGCCTTCCGTCTGACTCCTACGAGCAGTACTTC
CDR3aa: CASSRLPSDSYEQYF

v_gene: TRBV7-9
d_gene: -
len: 16
abundance: -
j_gene: TRBJ2-3
CDR3nt: TGTGCCAGCAGTACCCTCCGGGCCAGCCGCACAGATACGCAGTATTTT
CDR3aa: CASSTLRASRTDTQYF

v_gene: TRBV7-9
d_gene: -
len: 12
abundance: -
j_gene: TRBJ1-1
CDR3nt: TGTGCCAGCAGCCGAGTGAACACTGAAGCTTTCTTT
CDR3aa: CASSRVNTEAFF

v_gene: TRBV2
d_gene: -
len: 15
abundance: -
j_gene: TRBJ2-7
CDR3nt: TGTGCCAGCAAGGTCAGAGGACAGTCCCCCTACGAGCAGTACTTC
CDR3aa: CASKVRGQSPYEQYF

v_gene: TRBV28
d_gene: -
len: 16
abundance: -
j_gene: TRBJ2-5
CDR3nt: TGTGCCAGCAGTTTTACAGGTGCGATAACTCAAGAGACCCAGTACTTC
CDR3aa: CASSFTGAITQETQYF

v_gene: TRBV11-2
d_gene: -
len: 13
abundance: once
j_gene: TRBJ1-1
CDR3nt: TGTGCCAGCAGCTTAGAGTCGGGGTCTGAAGCTTTCTTT
CDR3aa: CASSLESGSEAFF

v_gene: TRBV9
d_gene: TRBD1
len: 13
abundance: -
j_gene: TRBJ2-1
CDR3nt: TGTGCCAGCAGCGTGACAGGGGGCGATGAGCAGTTCTTC
CDR3aa: CASSVTGGDEQFF

v_gene: TRBV6-5
d_gene: -
len: 12
abundance: once
j_gene: TRBJ2-1
CDR3nt: TGTGCCAGCAGGTCAAGGGACGCCGCCGAGTTCTTC
CDR3aa: CASRSRDAAEFF

v_gene: TRBV7-3
d_gene: -
len: 14
abundance: -
j_gene: TRBJ2-7
CDR3nt: TGTGCCAGCAGCTTAAATGCGGGCCCCTACGAGCAGTACTTC
CDR3aa: CASSLNAGPYEQYF

v_gene: TRBV3-1/TRBV3-2
d_gene: -
len: 17
abundance: -
j_gene: TRBJ1-3
CDR3nt: TGTGCCAGCAGCCAAGGGGACTTGACTCTCTCTGGAAACACCATATATTTT
CDR3aa: CASSQGDLTLSGNTIYF

v_gene: TRBV6-2/TRBV6-3
d_gene: TRBD1
len: 13
abundance: -
j_gene: TRBJ1-2
CDR3nt: TGTGCCAGCAGTTACCGGGACAGGGATGGCTACACCTTC
CDR3aa: CASSYRDRDGYTF

v_gene: TRBV3-1/TRBV3-2
d_gene: -
len: 16
abundance: -
j_gene: TRBJ1-3
CDR3nt: TGTGCCAGCAGCCAAGTGGCCCCCAGGGCTGGAAACACCATATATTTT
CDR3aa: CASSQVAPRAGNTIYF

v_gene: TRBV4-3
d_gene: -
len: 16
abundance: -
j_gene: TRBJ2-7
CDR3nt: TGCGCCAGCAGCCAAGATGAAGGGACCGAGTCCTACGAGCAGTACTTC
CDR3aa: CASSQDEGTESYEQYF

v_gene: TRBV6-6
d_gene: -
len: 15
abundance: -
j_gene: TRBJ1-1
CDR3nt: TGTGCCAGCAGTTACTCGACGTATGTGAACACTGAAGCTTTCTTT
CDR3aa: CASSYSTYVNTEAFF

v_gene: TRBV5-1
d_gene: -
len: 13
abundance: -
j_gene: TRBJ2-3
CDR3nt: TGCGCCAGCAGCTTGGGTTATGGGGATACGCAGTATTTT
CDR3aa: CASSLGYGDTQYF

v_gene: TRBV28
d_gene: -
len: 15
abundance: -
j_gene: TRBJ2-1
CDR3nt: -
CDR3aa: CASSFFGQGINEQFF